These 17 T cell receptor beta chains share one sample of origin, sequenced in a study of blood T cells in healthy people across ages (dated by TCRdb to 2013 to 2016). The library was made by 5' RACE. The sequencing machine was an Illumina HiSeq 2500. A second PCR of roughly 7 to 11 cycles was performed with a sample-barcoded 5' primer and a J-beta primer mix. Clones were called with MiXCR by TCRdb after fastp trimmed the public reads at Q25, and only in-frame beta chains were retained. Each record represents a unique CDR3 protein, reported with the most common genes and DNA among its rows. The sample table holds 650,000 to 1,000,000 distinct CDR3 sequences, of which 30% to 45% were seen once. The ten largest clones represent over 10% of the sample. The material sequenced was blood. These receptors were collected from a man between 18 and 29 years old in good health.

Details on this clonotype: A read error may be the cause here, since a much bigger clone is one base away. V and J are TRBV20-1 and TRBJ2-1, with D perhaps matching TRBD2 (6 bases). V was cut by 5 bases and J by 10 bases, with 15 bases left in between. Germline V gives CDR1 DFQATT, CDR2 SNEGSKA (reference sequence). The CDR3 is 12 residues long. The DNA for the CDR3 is TGCAGTGCTGGGGGGATGGCAGGCGAGCAGTTCTTC. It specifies CSAGGMAGEQFF.

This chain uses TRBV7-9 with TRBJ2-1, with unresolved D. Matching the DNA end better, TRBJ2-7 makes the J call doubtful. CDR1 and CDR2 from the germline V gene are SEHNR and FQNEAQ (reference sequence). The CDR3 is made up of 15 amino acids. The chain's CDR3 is CATRIALTSYNEQYF. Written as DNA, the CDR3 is TGTGCCACCCGGATTGCCTTGACGTCCTACAATGAGCAGTACTTC.

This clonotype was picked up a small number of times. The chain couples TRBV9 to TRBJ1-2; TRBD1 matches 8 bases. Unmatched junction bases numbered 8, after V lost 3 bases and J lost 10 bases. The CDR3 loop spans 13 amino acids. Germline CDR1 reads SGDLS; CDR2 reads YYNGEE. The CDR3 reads CASSAGTGVDYTF. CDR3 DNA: TGTGCCAGCAGCGCCGGGACAGGCGTTGACTACACCTTC.

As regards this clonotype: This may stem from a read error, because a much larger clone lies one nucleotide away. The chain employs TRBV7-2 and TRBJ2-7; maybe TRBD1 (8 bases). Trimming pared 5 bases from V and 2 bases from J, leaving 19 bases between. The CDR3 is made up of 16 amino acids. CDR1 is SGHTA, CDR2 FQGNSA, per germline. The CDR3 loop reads CASSTRTGTTTYEQYF. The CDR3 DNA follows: TGTGCCAGCAGCACCCGGACAGGGACTACCACCTACGAGCAGTACTTC. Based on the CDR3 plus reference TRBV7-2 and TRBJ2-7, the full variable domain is GAGVSQSPSNKVTEKGKDVELRCDPISGHTALYWYRQSLGQGLEFLIYFQGNSAPDKSGLPSDRFSAERTGGSVSTLTIQRTQQEDSAVYLCASSTRTGTTTYEQYFGPGTRLTVT.

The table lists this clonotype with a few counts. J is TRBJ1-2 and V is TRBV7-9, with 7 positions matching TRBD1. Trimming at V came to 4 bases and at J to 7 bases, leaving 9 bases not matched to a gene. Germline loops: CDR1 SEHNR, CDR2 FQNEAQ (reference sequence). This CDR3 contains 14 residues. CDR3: CASSSQGSVVGYTF. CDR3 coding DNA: TGTGCCAGCAGCTCACAGGGGTCAGTTGTTGGCTACACCTTC.

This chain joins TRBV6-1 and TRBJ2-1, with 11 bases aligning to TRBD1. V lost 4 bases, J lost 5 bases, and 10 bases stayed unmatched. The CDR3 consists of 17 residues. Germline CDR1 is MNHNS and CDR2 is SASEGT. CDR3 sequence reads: CASSAPGQGDYDNEQFF. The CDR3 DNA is TGTGCCAGCAGTGCTCCGGGACAGGGGGATTACGACAATGAGCAGTTCTTC.

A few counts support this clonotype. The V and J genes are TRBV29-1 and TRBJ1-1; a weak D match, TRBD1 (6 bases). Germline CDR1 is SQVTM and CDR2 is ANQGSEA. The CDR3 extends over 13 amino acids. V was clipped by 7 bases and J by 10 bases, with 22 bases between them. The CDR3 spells CSALGGRALTAFF. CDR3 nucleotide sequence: TGCAGCGCCCTTGGGGGCAGGGCCCTTACAGCTTTCTTT.

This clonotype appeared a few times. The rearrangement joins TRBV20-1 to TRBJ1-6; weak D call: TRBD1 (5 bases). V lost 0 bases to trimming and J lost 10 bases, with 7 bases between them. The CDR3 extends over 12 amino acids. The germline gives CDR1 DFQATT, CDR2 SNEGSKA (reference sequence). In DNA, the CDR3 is TGCAGTGCTAGAGATCGGGGGTCACCCCTCCACTTT. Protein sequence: CSARDRGSPLHF.

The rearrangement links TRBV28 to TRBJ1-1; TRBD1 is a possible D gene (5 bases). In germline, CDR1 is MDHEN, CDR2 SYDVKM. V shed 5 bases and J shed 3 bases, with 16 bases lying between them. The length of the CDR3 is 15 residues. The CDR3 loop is CASSVGTLGYTEAFF. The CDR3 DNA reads TGTGCCAGCAGTGTGGGGACCTTGGGATACACTGAAGCTTTCTTT.

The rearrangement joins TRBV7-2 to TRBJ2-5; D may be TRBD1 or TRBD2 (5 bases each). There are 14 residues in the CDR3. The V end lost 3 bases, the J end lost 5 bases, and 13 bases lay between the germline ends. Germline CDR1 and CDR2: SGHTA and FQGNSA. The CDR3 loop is CASSLGPGMETQYF. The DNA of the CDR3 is TGTGCCAGCAGCTTGGGACCGGGGATGGAGACCCAGTACTTC. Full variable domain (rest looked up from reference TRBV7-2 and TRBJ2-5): GAGVSQSPSNKVTEKGKDVELRCDPISGHTALYWYRQSLGQGLEFLIYFQGNSAPDKSGLPSDRFSAERTGGSVSTLTIQRTQQEDSAVYLCASSLGPGMETQYFGPGTRLLVL.

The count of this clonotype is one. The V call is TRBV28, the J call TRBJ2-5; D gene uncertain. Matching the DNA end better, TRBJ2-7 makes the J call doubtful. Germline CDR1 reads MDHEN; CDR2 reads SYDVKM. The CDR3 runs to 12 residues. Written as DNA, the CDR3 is TGTGCCAGCAGTTTTAAGGCTTACGAGCAGTACTTC. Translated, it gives CASSFKAYEQYF.

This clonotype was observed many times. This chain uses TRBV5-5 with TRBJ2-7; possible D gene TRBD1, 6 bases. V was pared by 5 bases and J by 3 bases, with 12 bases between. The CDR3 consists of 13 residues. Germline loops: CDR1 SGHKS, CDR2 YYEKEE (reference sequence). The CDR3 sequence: CASSEGDHYEQYF. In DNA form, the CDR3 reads TGTGCCAGCAGTGAGGGGGATCACTACGAGCAGTACTTC.

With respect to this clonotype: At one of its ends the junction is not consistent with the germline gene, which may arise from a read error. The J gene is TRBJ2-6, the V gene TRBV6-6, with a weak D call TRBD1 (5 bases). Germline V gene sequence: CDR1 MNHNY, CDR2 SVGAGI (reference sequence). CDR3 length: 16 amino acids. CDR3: CASTPAGYSGASVLTF. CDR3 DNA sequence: TGTGCCAGCACTCCTGCTGGATACTCTGGGGCCAGCGTCCTGACTTTC.

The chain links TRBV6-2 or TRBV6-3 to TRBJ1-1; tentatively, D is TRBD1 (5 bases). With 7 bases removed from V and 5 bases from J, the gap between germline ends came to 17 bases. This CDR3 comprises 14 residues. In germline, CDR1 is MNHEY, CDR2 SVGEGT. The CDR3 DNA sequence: TGTGCCAGCAAGCCCCAGGGCCCGGGAACTGAAGCTTTCTTT. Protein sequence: CASKPQGPGTEAFF.

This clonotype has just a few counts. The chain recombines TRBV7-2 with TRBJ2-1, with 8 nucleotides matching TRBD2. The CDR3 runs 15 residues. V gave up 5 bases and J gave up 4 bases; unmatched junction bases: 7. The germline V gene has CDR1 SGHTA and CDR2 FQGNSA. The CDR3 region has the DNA TGTGCCAGCAGCGTATCGGGGGGGGATTACAATGAGCAGTTCTTC. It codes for CASSVSGGDYNEQFF.

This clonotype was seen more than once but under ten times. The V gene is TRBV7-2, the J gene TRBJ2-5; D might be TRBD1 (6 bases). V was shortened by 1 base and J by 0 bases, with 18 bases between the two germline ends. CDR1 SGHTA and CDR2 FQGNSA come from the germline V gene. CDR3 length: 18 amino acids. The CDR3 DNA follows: TGTGCCAGCAGCTTAGAACCAGTCGACAGGCTGTACCAAGAGACCCAGTACTTC. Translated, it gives CASSLEPVDRLYQETQYF.

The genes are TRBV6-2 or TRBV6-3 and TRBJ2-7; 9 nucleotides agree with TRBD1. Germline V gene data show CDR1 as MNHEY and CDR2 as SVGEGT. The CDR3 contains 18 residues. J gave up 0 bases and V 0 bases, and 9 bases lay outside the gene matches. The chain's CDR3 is CASSYSRTGDSSSYEQYF. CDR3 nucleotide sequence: TGTGCCAGCAGTTACTCCAGGACAGGGGACTCGAGCTCCTACGAGCAGTACTTC.